This is a list of T cell receptor beta chains from one sample in a study of T cell responses to AZD1222 COVID-19 vaccine. The assay was immunoSEQ multiplex PCR, and TCRdb's table has in-frame clones only and misses some. The repertoire holds tens of thousands of clones, roughly nine tenths seen once, with approximately 30% in the top ten. The sequencing here drew on peripheral blood, taken 28 days after the second AZD1222 dose. These receptors all stem from an adult who received the AZD1222 COVID-19 vaccine. Each CDR3 is given without its conserved first and last residue. Each record gives: CDR3 length, V gene, clone size, D gene, CDR3 protein. A D gene is named only where the DNA matches it firmly. Clone sizes are given selectively: once, few, many, or a class where the clone is expanded.

cdr3_length: 10
v_call: TRBV25-1
clone_size: .
d_call: .
cdr3_aa: ASSRPGQPQH

cdr3_length: 11
v_call: TRBV12-5
clone_size: .
d_call: TRBD1
cdr3_aa: ASGSRTGDEQY

cdr3_length: 14
v_call: TRBV29-1
clone_size: .
d_call: TRBD2
cdr3_aa: SVEDPEAGAGETQY

cdr3_length: 9
v_call: TRBV19
clone_size: once
d_call: .
cdr3_aa: ASLGGVEQF

cdr3_length: 12
v_call: TRBV4-2
clone_size: .
d_call: .
cdr3_aa: ASSPLLGGYEQY

cdr3_length: 14
v_call: TRBV3-1/TRBV3-2
clone_size: .
d_call: TRBD1
cdr3_aa: ASSPQWDRGREKLF

cdr3_length: 16
v_call: TRBV5-1
clone_size: .
d_call: TRBD2
cdr3_aa: ASSLGGSGLARYNEQF

cdr3_length: 16
v_call: TRBV4-3
clone_size: .
d_call: .
cdr3_aa: ASSQDSRQNSGANVLT

cdr3_length: 12
v_call: TRBV19
clone_size: .
d_call: TRBD2
cdr3_aa: ASSPTSGRYTQY

cdr3_length: 11
v_call: TRBV27
clone_size: .
d_call: .
cdr3_aa: ASSFTPLGEQY

cdr3_length: 12
v_call: TRBV5-4
clone_size: .
d_call: TRBD1
cdr3_aa: ASSATGGAYEQY

cdr3_length: 12
v_call: TRBV11-2
clone_size: .
d_call: TRBD2
cdr3_aa: ASRTSGRADEQY

cdr3_length: 14
v_call: TRBV10-3
clone_size: once
d_call: .
cdr3_aa: AISDPTRRVQETQY